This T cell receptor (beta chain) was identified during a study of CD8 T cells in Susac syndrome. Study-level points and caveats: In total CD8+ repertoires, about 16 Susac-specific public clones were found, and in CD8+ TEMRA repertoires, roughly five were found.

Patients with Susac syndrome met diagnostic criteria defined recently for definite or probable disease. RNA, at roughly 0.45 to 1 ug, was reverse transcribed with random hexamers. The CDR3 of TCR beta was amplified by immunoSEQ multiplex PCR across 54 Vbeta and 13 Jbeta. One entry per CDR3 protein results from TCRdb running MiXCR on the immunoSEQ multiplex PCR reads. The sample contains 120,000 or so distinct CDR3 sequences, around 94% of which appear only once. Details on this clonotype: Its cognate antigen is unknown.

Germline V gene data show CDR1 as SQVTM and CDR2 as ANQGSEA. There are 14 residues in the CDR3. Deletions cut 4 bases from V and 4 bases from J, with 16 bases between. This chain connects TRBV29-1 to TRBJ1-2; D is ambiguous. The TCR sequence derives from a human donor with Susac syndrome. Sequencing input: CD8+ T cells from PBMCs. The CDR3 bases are TGCAGCGTTGTAGCAACGGAGCGGGGCTATGGCTACACCTTC. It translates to CSVVATERGYGYTF.